The sequence of this T cell receptor (beta chain) was determined in a study of shared clonotypes between healthy human individuals. Study conclusions and caveats: Clonotypes shared by all four donors outscored non-shared clonotypes in generation probability.

Splitting the CD4+ cells yielded a CD45RA+ naive subset and a CD45RA-negative memory subset. With regard to this clone: Antigen: not known.

Original handling: Owing to the provision of junction-only sequences devoid of quality scores by immunoSEQ, filtering differed. The data were produced by immunoSEQ multiplex PCR, yet TCRdb's version contains in-frame clones alone and is incomplete. V and J calls and clone size are copied from that table; D and trimming were computed from the DNA. The sample contains about 2.3 million clones, about nine tenths of which appear only once. Losses at the gene ends were 0 bases for V and 8 bases for J; bases not matched to a gene: 7. Germline V gene data show CDR1 as MNHEY and CDR2 as SMNVEV (reference sequence). This CDR3 has 15 residues.

This chain joins TRBV27 and TRBJ2-1; 7 nucleotides match TRBD2. The sample was naive CD4+ T cells from PBMCs. As to subset: CD45RA+ positively selected. This TCR was recovered from a man aged 18 to 29 in good health. Some clones in this sample may be carry-over from other donors' samples. DNA for the CDR3: TGTGCCAGCAGTTTATCGGGCCCCACTAGCGATGAGCAGTTCTTC. It is translated as CASSLSGPTSDEQFF.